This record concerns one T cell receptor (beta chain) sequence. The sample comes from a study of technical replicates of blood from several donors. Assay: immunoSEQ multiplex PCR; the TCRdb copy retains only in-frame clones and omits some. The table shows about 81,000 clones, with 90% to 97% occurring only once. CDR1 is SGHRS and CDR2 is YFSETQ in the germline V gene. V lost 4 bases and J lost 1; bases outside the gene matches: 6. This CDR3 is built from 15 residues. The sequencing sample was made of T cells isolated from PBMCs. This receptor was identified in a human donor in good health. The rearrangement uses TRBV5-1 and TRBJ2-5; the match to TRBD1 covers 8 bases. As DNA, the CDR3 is TGCGCCAGCAGCACTACCGGGACAGGCCAAGAGACCCAGTACTTC. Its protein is CASSTTGTGQETQYF. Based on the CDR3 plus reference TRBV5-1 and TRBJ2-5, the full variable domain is KAGVTQTPRYLIKTRGQQVTLSCSPISGHRSVSWYQQTPGQGLQFLFEYFSETQRNKGNFPGRFSGRQFSNSRSEMNVSTLELGDSALYLCASSTTGTGQETQYFGPGTRLLVL.